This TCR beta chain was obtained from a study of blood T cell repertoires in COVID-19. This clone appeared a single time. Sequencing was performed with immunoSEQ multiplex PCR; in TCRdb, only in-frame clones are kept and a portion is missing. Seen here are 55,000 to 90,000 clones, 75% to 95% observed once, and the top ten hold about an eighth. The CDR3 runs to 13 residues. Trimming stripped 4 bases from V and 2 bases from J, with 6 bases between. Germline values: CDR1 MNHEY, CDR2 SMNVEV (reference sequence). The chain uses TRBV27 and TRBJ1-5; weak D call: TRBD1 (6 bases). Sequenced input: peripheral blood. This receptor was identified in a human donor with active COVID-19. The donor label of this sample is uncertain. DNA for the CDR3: TGTGCCAGCAGTTCAGGGGGCAATCAGCCCCAGCATTTT. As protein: CASSSGGNQPQHF.